This is a list of T cell receptor beta chains from one sample in a study of early T cells in non-severe SARS-CoV-2 infection. TCRdb re-called the 5' RACE reads through MiXCR, storing one row per CDR3 protein. This sample has tens of thousands of distinct CDR3 sequences, with 5% found just once. What was sequenced was whole blood. Every receptor here comes from an adult who was a healthcare worker with PCR-confirmed SARS-CoV-2 infection or an uninfected control (not recorded which). Both conserved end residues are part of each CDR3. A D gene is named only where the DNA matches it firmly. Clone size appears in some rows only: once, few, many, or a class for an expanded clone.

TRBJ1-2	medium-sized	TRBD1	14	TRBV24-1	TGTGCCACCCTGCCGGGACAGGGGAGAGGCGGCTACACCTTC	CATLPGQGRGGYTF
TRBJ2-3	many	TRBD1	13	TRBV10-2	TGCGCCAGCAGGGACAGGAACACAGATACGCAGTATTTT	CASRDRNTDTQYF
TRBJ1-6	few	.	11	TRBV14	TGTGCCAGCAGCCAAGGTTCACCCCTCCACTTT	CASSQGSPLHF
TRBJ1-2	many	.	14	TRBV10-3	TGTGCCATCAACCAACAGACCTTTAACTATGGCTACACCTTC	CAINQQTFNYGYTF
TRBJ1-5	.	.	15	TRBV5-1	TGCGCCAGCAGCGTCCAGGGTCTCCTCGATCAGCCCCAGCATTTT	CASSVQGLLDQPQHF
TRBJ2-2	few	.	15	TRBV19	TGTGCCAGTAAGACCCGCAATGCGAACACCGGGGAGCTGTTTTTT	CASKTRNANTGELFF
TRBJ2-5	many	.	15	TRBV11-2	TGTGCCAGCAGCCCGGGAGAGATGAGAAGAGAGACCCAGTACTTC	CASSPGEMRRETQYF
TRBJ2-5	few	.	14	TRBV11-2	TGTGCCAGCACTCTGGTGGCGCGTCAAGAGACCCAGTACTTC	CASTLVARQETQYF
TRBJ1-1	.	.	15	TRBV6-5	TGTGCCAGCAGTTACTCGGGAGGGGGTCGAACTGAAGCTTTCTTT	CASSYSGGGRTEAFF
TRBJ1-2	medium-sized	.	13	TRBV29-1	TGCAGCGTTGAGGCAGGGTCTGACTATGGCTACACCTTC	CSVEAGSDYGYTF
TRBJ2-5	.	.	14	TRBV29-1	TGCAGCGCCTTACCCCTTCAGGGAGCAGAGACCCAGTACTTC	CSALPLQGAETQYF
TRBJ2-7	few	.	13	TRBV10-3	TGTGCCATCAGTGAGTCGAGGTCTTCCGAGCAGTACTTC	CAISESRSSEQYF
TRBJ1-2	few	.	13	TRBV12-3/TRBV12-4	TGTGCCAGCAGTTTAACGGAGGTTCGCGGCTACACCTTC	CASSLTEVRGYTF
TRBJ1-2	many	TRBD1	15	TRBV6-2/TRBV6-3	TGTGCCAGCAGTTACTCGCGACAGGGGAACTATGGCTACACCTTC	CASSYSRQGNYGYTF
TRBJ2-7	many	.	16	TRBV15	TGTGCCACCAGCAGAGATCGCCAGGGGAGAGTGGGGGAGCAGTACTTC	CATSRDRQGRVGEQYF
TRBJ1-1	many	.	16	TRBV7-2	TGTGCCAGCAGCTTAGAGGGTAGGTTACGGAACACTGAAGCTTTCTTT	CASSLEGRLRNTEAFF
TRBJ2-5	many	TRBD2	17	TRBV7-8	TGTGCCAGCAGCTTTTGGACTAGCGGGGGACCACAAGAGACCCAGTACTTC	CASSFWTSGGPQETQYF
TRBJ2-6	few	.	15	TRBV10-2	TGCGCCAGCAGTGAGACGGGGGACGGGGCCAACGTCCTGACTTTC	CASSETGDGANVLTF
TRBJ2-7	many	TRBD2	15	TRBV20-1	TGCAGTGCCGTATCCCCCACTAGCGGAACCTACGAGCAGTACTTC	CSAVSPTSGTYEQYF
TRBJ2-3	.	.	16	TRBV11-3	TGTGCCAGCAGCACCGGGACTCGGGGCGGCACAGATACGCAGTATTTT	CASSTGTRGGTDTQYF
TRBJ1-1	many	TRBD1	14	TRBV2	TGTGCCAGCCGCCGAGACAGGGGGCGAATTGAAGCTTTCTTT	CASRRDRGRIEAFF
TRBJ2-5	few	.	14	TRBV12-3/TRBV12-4	TGTGCCAGCAGACCAGACGGATTCCAAGAGACCCAGTACTTC	CASRPDGFQETQYF
TRBJ1-1	many	TRBD1	19	TRBV7-2	TGTGCCAGCAGCTTAGCATTGGGGACAGGGTTTTTGTACGCTACTGAAGCTTTCTTT	CASSLALGTGFLYATEAFF
TRBJ1-5	many	.	14	TRBV12-3/TRBV12-4	TGTGCCAGCAGTTCAGGGCGTAGCAATCAGCCCCAGCATTTT	CASSSGRSNQPQHF
TRBJ2-2	medium-sized	.	15	TRBV7-8	TGTGCCAGCAGCTTAGCCAGGGGAAACACCGGGGAGCTGTTTTTT	CASSLARGNTGELFF
TRBJ2-3	many	TRBD1	15	TRBV7-3	TGTGCCAGCAGCTTAATAGGACAGGGCACAGATACGCAGTATTTT	CASSLIGQGTDTQYF
TRBJ2-5	many	.	13	TRBV5-1	TGCGCCAGCAGCTTGCGGCAGGAAGAGACCCAGTACTTC	CASSLRQEETQYF
TRBJ2-7	many	.	15	TRBV6-5	TGTGCCAGCAGCCGCGTGGGAACCGGCCGGAGCGAGCAGTACTTC	CASSRVGTGRSEQYF
TRBJ1-1	many	TRBD1	15	TRBV14	TGTGCCAGCAGCCAAGGAAGGGGGCAATTCACTGAAGCTTTCTTT	CASSQGRGQFTEAFF
TRBJ2-3	many	.	16	TRBV28	TGTGCCAGCAGTCCCTCGGCCGGGCGTGGCACAGATACGCAGTATTTT	CASSPSAGRGTDTQYF
TRBJ2-3	many	TRBD1	17	TRBV19	TGTGCCAGTAGTATAGCTACAGGGGGCCTCCCCACAGATACGCAGTATTTT	CASSIATGGLPTDTQYF
TRBJ2-5	many	TRBD1	15	TRBV5-1	TGCGCCAGCAGCACCCTGCCCGGGACAGATGAGACCCAGTACTTC	CASSTLPGTDETQYF
TRBJ2-5	many	TRBD1	14	TRBV4-1	TGCGCCAGCAGCTATCGGGGACAGCAAGAGACCCAGTACTTC	CASSYRGQQETQYF
TRBJ2-5	many	.	17	TRBV5-6	TGTGCCAGCAGCTTGGGTGCAGGGCGGATTACAGAAGAGACCCAGTACTTC	CASSLGAGRITEETQYF
TRBJ2-1	medium-sized	TRBD2	15	TRBV19	TGTGCCAGTAGTACTAGCGGGGGGGCCCAAGGTGAGCAGTTCTTC	CASSTSGGAQGEQFF